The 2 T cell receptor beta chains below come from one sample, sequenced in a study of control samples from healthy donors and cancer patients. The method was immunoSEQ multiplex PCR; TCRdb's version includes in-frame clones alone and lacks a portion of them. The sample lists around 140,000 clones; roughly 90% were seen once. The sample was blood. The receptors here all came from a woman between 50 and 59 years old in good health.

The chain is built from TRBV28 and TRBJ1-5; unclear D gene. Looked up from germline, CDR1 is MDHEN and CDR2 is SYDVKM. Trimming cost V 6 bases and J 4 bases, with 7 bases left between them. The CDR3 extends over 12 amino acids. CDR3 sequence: CASRENNQPQHF. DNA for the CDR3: TGTGCCAGCAGGGAGAATAATCAGCCCCAGCATTTT. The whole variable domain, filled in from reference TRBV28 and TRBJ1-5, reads DVKVTQSSRYLVKRTGEKVFLECVQDMDHENMFWYRQDPGLGLRLIYFSYDVKMKEKGDIPEGYSVSREKKERFSLILESASTNQTSMYLCASRENNQPQHFGDGTRLSIL.

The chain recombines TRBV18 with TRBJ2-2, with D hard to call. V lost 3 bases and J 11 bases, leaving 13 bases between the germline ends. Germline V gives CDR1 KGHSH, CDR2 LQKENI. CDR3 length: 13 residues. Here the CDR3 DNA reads TGTGCCAGCTCACCGGAACAACCTGCAGAGCTGTTTTTT. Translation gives CASSPEQPAELFF.